The source of this T cell receptor (beta chain) is a study of blood T cell repertoires in COVID-19. Study overall: In each case, the material was cDNA or gDNA derived from T cells, B-cell-depleted T cells, or PBMCs.

CDR1 is ENHRY and CDR2 is SYGVKD in the germline V gene. This CDR3 is 12 amino acids long. The germline V and J ends were trimmed by 10 bases and 0 bases, with 9 bases remaining between them. Researchers sorted participants into cohorts using their self-reported clinical history. Repertoires were generated with immunoSEQ multiplex PCR, while TCRdb's copy carries only in-frame clones and drops some. Among fewer than 250,000 clones listed, approximately 90% were seen once. Input material: PBMCs or T cells enriched from blood (not recorded which). This clonotype originated in a woman younger than 45 with acute COVID-19. V is TRBV10-3 and J is TRBJ2-5; possibly TRBD1 for D (5 bases). In DNA form, the CDR3 reads TGTGCCAGCGTGGACAACCAAGAGACCCAGTACTTC. As protein: CASVDNQETQYF.